Listed here are 9 T cell receptor beta chains from one sample, sequenced in a study of regulatory T cells in long-lasting Graves disease. Investigators prepared the TCR beta libraries by applying iRepertoire HTBI primers and Arm-PCR of CDR3 regions. One entry per CDR3 protein, called by TCRdb with MiXCR from the multiplex PCR reads. Of roughly 490,000 distinct CDR3 sequences listed, around a fifth are singletons. Described time point: persistent/refractory GD, antithyroid drugs over 5 years with positive TRAb. There was RNA extracted from PBMCs, and the TCR library was made from it. Sequenced material: peripheral blood mononuclear cells (PBMCs), taken when the disease was refractory, from a patient treated with antithyroid drugs. These receptors were collected from a female donor with Graves disease.

This clonotype was recorded at least ten times. The genes are TRBV29-1 and TRBJ2-7; 10 bases line up with TRBD1. The CDR3 is made up of 13 amino acids. With V trimmed by 6 bases and J by 5 bases, 7 bases remained unmatched. Germline CDR1 reads SQVTM; CDR2 reads ANQGSEA. DNA of the CDR3: TGCAGCGTAGATGACAGGGGGCGACACGAGCAGTACTTC. This gives the protein CSVDDRGRHEQYF.

There are a few counts of this clonotype. This chain links TRBV5-1 with TRBJ1-4; D might be TRBD1 (5 bases). CDR3 length: 15 residues. CDR1 and CDR2 (germline): SGHRS, YFSETQ. V was clipped by 4 bases and J by 7 bases, with 17 bases between them. In nucleotides, the CDR3 is TGCGCCAGCAGCCCGGCGGGGGACGTGGGTGAAAAACTGTTTTTT. Protein product: CASSPAGDVGEKLFF.

This clonotype was recorded many times. The rearrangement joins TRBV6-5 to TRBJ1-2; D gene uncertain. V was cut by 2 bases and J by 0 bases, with 7 bases left in between. This CDR3 has 14 residues. Germline loops: CDR1 MNHEY, CDR2 SVGAGI. CDR3 amino acids: CASSYRQTNYGYTF. The DNA of the CDR3 is TGTGCCAGCAGTTACCGGCAGACTAACTATGGCTACACCTTC.

J is TRBJ2-7 and V is TRBV6-5; 12 bases line up with TRBD2. Germline trimming cut 2 bases from V and 6 bases from J; bases unmatched to any gene: 8. There are 16 residues in the CDR3. Germline V gene lookup returns CDR1 MNHEY and CDR2 SVGAGI. CDR3 sequence reads: CASSYRLAGDPIEQYF. The CDR3 DNA follows: TGTGCCAGCAGTTACCGACTAGCGGGAGATCCTATCGAGCAGTACTTC.

This chain connects TRBV20-1 to TRBJ2-4, with a possible D match to TRBD2 (6 bases). From germline, CDR1 is DFQATT and CDR2 SNEGSKA (reference sequence). The ends were cut back, 4 bases at V and 0 bases at J, with 13 bases in the middle. This CDR3 spans 15 amino acids. The CDR3 is CSATGGTRAKNIQYF. CDR3 nucleotide sequence: TGCAGTGCTACCGGCGGGACCCGAGCCAAAAACATTCAGTACTTC.

In its sample, this clonotype was seen many times. The rearrangement uses TRBV25-1 and TRBJ1-2; 10 bases are a match to TRBD1. The germline CDR1 and CDR2 sequences are MGHDK and SYGVNS. V dropped 4 bases and J dropped 7; count of bases not matched to a gene: 9. CDR3 length: 15 residues. The CDR3 DNA is TGTGCCAGCAGTGCAATTAGGGACAGGGGATTTGGCTACACCTTC. Protein sequence: CASSAIRDRGFGYTF.

This clonotype was observed many times. The genes are TRBV20-1 and TRBJ1-4, with D perhaps matching TRBD1 (5 bases). Per the germline V gene, CDR1 is DFQATT and CDR2 is SNEGSKA (reference sequence). Trimming took 3 bases from V and 3 from J, leaving 14 bases between them. The CDR3 consists of 15 residues. The CDR3 region is CSARLGPGPNEKLFF. In nucleotides, the CDR3 is TGCAGTGCTAGGCTGGGACCGGGACCTAATGAAAAACTGTTTTTT.

The CDR3 is CASSSRVDTGELFF. CDR3 nucleotide sequence: TGTGCCAGCAGCTCGCGGGTGGACACCGGGGAGCTGTTTTTT. This rearrangement joins TRBV7-3 to TRBJ2-2, with D possibly being TRBD2 (5 bases). V dropped 4 bases and J dropped 3 bases, with 9 bases sitting between them. The CDR3 is 14 residues long. CDR1 and CDR2 (germline): SGHTA, FQGTGA.

The chain is built from TRBV5-1 and TRBJ2-2; D unresolved. Germline V gene data show CDR1 as SGHRS and CDR2 as YFSETQ. V lost 4 bases, J lost 3 bases, and 13 bases lay in between. This CDR3 region has 15 residues. CDR3 nucleotide sequence: TGCGCCAGCAGCACCCGCGGCGGCGACACCGGGGAGCTGTTTTTT. Its translation is CASSTRGGDTGELFF.